The 3 T cell receptor beta chains below were found in one sample sequenced in a study of immune characterization of retroperitoneal liposarcoma. TCRdb fed the PCR reads into MiXCR, producing one record per CDR3 protein. The sample includes 7,000 to 8,500 distinct CDR3 sequences, roughly 41% of them seen just once. Sequencing input: tumor tissue. The receptors derive from a male donor with retroperitoneal liposarcoma.

The chain couples TRBV27 to TRBJ1-3; D gene unclear. V lost 5 bases, J lost 7 bases, and 12 bases lay in between. This CDR3 has 13 residues. From germline, CDR1 is MNHEY and CDR2 SMNVEV (reference sequence). CDR3 protein: CASSEAPRNTIYF. The CDR3 DNA is TGTGCCAGCAGTGAAGCGCCAAGGAACACCATATATTTT.

By share of the sample, this clonotype is medium-sized (0.01 to 0.1%). The CDR3 loop is CASSYSNPGGWGEGELFF. CDR3 in DNA: TGTGCCAGCAGTTACTCGAACCCCGGCGGATGGGGTGAGGGGGAGCTGTTTTTT. This rearrangement joins TRBV6-6 to TRBJ2-2, with D unresolved. The CDR3 totals 18 residues. Trimming removed 0 bases at V and 8 bases at J, with 22 bases between. Germline V gene lookup returns CDR1 MNHNY and CDR2 SVGAGI (reference sequence).

In this sample, this clonotype is medium-sized. The rearrangement uses TRBV6-1 and TRBJ2-4; 10 nucleotides match TRBD2. V was clipped by 2 bases and J by 6 bases; unmatched bases: 4. There are 15 residues in the CDR3. Germline V CDR1 and CDR2: MNHNS, SASEGT. CDR3 coding DNA: TGTGCCAGCAGTGAAATGGCTAGCGGGAGAAACATTCAGTACTTC. It specifies CASSEMASGRNIQYF.